Given below is one T cell receptor beta chain in context. Its antigen is unidentified. This entry is derived from a study of cytomegalovirus exposure and HLA in healthy donors. Study-wide context: Out of 398 genotyped donors, about 80% belonged to the Caucasian-associated ancestry cluster. General observations from the study: Some V segments could not be told apart, so they were left out, TRBV6-2 and TRBV6-3 among them. Reports indicate that TCR beta sequences accurately predicted the HLA-A and HLA-B alleles of most subjects. The investigators catalogued 150 to 200 TCR beta chains as cytomegalovirus-associated.

Primers included in the PCR were 60 Vbeta and 13 Jbeta primers. Clones were read by immunoSEQ multiplex PCR, and TCRdb kept only the in-frame ones, dropping some. The sample lists more than 95,000 clones; roughly 80% were seen once. This CDR3 is built from 13 residues. CDR1 and CDR2 from the germline V gene are SQVTM and ANQGSEA. V was clipped by 3 bases and J by 6 bases, with 15 bases between them. V is TRBV29-1 and J is TRBJ2-7, with a possible D match to TRBD1 (5 bases). The clonotype was recovered from a woman between 35 and 50 years old in good health and CMV-seronegative. The source material was PBMCs. CDR3 sequence: CSVERWGSGEQYF. CDR3 nucleotide sequence: TGCAGCGTTGAGCGGTGGGGCAGTGGCGAGCAGTACTTC.